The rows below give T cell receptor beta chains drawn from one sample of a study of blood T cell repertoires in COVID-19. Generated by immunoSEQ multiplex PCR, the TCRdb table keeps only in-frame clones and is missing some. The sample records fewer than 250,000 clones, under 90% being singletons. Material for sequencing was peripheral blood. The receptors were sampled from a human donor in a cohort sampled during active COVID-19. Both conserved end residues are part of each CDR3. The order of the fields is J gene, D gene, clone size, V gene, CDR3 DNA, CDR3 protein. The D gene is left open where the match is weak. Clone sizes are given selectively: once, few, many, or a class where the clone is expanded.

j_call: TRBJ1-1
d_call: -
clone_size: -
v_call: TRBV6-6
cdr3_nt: TGTGCCAGCAGTTACGTTCTGGGAGCTGAAGCTTTCTTT
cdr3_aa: CASSYVLGAEAFF

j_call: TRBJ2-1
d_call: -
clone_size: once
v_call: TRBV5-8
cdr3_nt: TGTGCCAGCAGACTTGAGGGCGCAGTTCGCTACGCAGAGGAGCAGTTCTTC
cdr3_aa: CASRLEGAVRYAEEQFF

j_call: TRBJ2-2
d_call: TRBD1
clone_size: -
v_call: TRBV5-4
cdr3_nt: TGTGCCAGCAGTCAGGCCACAGGGGCGAACACCGGGGAGCTGTTTTTT
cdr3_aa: CASSQATGANTGELFF

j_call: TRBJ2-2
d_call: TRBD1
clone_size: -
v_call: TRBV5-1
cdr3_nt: TGCGCCAGCAGCTTGGCCGCGGGGACAGGGGACACCGGGGAGCTGTTTTTT
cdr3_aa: CASSLAAGTGDTGELFF

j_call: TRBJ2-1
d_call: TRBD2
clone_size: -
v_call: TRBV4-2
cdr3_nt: TGTGCCAGCAGCCAACCGGGACTAGCAGTAAATGAGCAGTTCTTC
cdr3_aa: CASSQPGLAVNEQFF

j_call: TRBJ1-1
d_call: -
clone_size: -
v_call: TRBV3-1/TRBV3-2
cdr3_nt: TGTGCCAGCAGTCTTTCAGGGGTATCGGGCACTGAAGCTTTCTTT
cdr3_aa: CASSLSGVSGTEAFF

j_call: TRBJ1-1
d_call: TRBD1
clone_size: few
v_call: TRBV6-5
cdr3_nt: TGTGCCAGCAGTTATGACAGGGGGACTGAAGCTTTCTTT
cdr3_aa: CASSYDRGTEAFF

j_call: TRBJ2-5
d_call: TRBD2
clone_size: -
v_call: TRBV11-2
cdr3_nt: TGTGCCAGCAGCTTGGGAGGGGCAGCACAAGAGACCCAGTACTTC
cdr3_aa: CASSLGGAAQETQYF

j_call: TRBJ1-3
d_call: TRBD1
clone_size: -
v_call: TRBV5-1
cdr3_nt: TGCGCCAGCAGCCTCAGACAGGGGGAGTCTGGAAACACCATATATTTT
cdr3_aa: CASSLRQGESGNTIYF

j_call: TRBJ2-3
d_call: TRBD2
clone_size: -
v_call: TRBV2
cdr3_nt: TGTGCCAGCAGTCTACTAAAAAGACTAGCGGGGGACACAGATACGCAGTATTTT
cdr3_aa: CASSLLKRLAGDTDTQYF

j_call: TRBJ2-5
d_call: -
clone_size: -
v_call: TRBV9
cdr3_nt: TGTGCCAGCAGCCGCCTCGGGGGTCAAGAGACCCAGTACTTC
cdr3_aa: CASSRLGGQETQYF

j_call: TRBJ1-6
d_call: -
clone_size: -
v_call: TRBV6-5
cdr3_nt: TGTGCCAGCAGTTTCGATAATTCACCCCTCCACTTT
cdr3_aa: CASSFDNSPLHF

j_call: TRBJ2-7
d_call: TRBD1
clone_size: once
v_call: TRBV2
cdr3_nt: TGTGCCAGCGCTGGACAGGGCTCCGAGCAGTACTTC
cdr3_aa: CASAGQGSEQYF

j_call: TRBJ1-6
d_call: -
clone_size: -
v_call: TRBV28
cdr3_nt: TGTGCCAGCCACACCGGGACACGAGGGAATTCACCCCTCCACTTT
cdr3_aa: CASHTGTRGNSPLHF

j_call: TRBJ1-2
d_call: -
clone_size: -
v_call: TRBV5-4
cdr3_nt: TGTGCCAGCAGCTTGGAACCAGTCTATGGCTACACCTTC
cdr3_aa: CASSLEPVYGYTF

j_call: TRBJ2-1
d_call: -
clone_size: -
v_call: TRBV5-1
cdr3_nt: TGCGCCAGCAGCTACCCTAGAGGGGAGCAGTTCTTC
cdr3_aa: CASSYPRGEQFF

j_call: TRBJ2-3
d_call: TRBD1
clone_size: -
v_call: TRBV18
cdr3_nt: TGTGCCAGCTCACCAGGGACAGGGATTACAGATACGCAGTATTTT
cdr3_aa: CASSPGTGITDTQYF

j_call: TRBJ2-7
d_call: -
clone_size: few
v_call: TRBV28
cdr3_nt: TGTGCCAGCAGTTTACTAGGTACCGAGCAGTACTTC
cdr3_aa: CASSLLGTEQYF

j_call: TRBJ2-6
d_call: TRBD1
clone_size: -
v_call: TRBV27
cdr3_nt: TGTGCCAGCAGTTTATTTACAGGGGGGACCTCTGGGGCCAACGTCCTGACTTTC
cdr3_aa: CASSLFTGGTSGANVLTF

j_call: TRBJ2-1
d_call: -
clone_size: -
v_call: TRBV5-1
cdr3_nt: TGCGCCAGCAGCTTTTTAGGGGTCTCCTACAATGAGCAGTTCTTC
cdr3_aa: CASSFLGVSYNEQFF

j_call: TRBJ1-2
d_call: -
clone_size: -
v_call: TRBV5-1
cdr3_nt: TGCGCCAGCAGACCGTCCGGGACATCCTATGACTATGGCTACACCTTC
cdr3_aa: CASRPSGTSYDYGYTF

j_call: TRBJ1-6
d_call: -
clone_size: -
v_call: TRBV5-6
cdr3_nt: TGTGCCAGCAGCTTGGGTTGGCGGGGCGACGTCCCCCTCCACTTT
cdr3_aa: CASSLGWRGDVPLHF

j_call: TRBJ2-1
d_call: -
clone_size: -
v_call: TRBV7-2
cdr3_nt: TGTGCCAGCAGCCCTGGGGGCCGGCAGCAGTTCTTC
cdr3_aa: CASSPGGRQQFF

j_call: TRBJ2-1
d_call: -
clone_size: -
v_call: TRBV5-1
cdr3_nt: TGCGCCAGCAGCATCACAGGGATTTCCTACAATGAGCAGTTCTTC
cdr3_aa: CASSITGISYNEQFF

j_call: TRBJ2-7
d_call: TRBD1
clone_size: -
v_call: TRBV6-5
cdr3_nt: TGTGCCAGCGCGACAGGGGGAGACTACGAGCAGTACTTC
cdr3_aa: CASATGGDYEQYF

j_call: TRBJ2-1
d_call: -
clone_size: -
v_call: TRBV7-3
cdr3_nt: TGTGCCAGCAGCTCTCACCCGGGACGAGGGAGGTATGAGCAGTTCTTC
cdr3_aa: CASSSHPGRGRYEQFF

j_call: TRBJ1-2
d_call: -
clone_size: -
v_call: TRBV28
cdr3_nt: TGTGCCAGCAGTTTCCAGGGTAAGGAACGGCCCTACACCTTC
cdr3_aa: CASSFQGKERPYTF

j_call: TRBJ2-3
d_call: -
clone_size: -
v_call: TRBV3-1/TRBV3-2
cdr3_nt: TGTGCCAGCAGCCCCCCCATCAAGGGGGTAGTGGGCACAGATACGCAGTATTTT
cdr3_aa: CASSPPIKGVVGTDTQYF

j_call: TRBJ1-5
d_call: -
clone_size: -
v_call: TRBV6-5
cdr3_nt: TGTGCCAGCAGTTACTCGGGAGGGAAGCAGCCCCAGCATTTT
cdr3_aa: CASSYSGGKQPQHF

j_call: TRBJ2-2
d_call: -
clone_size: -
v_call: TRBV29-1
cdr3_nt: TGCAGCGTTGAATCGGGGGGCAGGGAGCTGTTTTTT
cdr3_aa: CSVESGGRELFF

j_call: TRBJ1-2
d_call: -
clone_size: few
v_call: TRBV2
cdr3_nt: TGTGCCAGCAGTGAAGCGAGAGACTTCTATGGCTACACCTTC
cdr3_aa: CASSEARDFYGYTF

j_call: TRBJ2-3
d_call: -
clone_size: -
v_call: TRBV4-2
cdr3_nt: TGTGCCAGCAGCCAAGATCGCGTTCAGGGGATATCTGAAGATACGCAGTATTTT
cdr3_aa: CASSQDRVQGISEDTQYF

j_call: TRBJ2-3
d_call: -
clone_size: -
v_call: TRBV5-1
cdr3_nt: TGCGCCAGCAGCCGACTAGTCGCAGATACGCAGTATTTT
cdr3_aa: CASSRLVADTQYF

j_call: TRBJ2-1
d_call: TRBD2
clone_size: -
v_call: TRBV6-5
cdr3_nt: TGTGCCAGCATCAGAGCGGGAGGGTACAATGAGCAGTTCTTC
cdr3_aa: CASIRAGGYNEQFF

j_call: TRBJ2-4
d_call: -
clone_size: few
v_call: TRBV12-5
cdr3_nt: TGTGCTAGTGGTTTGGTTACGGGGAACATTCAGTACTTC
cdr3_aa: CASGLVTGNIQYF

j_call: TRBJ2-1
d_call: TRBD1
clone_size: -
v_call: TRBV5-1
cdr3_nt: TGCGCCAGCTTCCTTACCGGGACAGCGTTAGACAATGAGCAGTTCTTC
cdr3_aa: CASFLTGTALDNEQFF

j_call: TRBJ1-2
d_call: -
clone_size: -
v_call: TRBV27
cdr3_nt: TGTGCCAGCAGTTTCAATGGCTACACCTTC
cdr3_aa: CASSFNGYTF

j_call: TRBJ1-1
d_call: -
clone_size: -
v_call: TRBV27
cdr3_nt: TGTGCCAGCAGACTTTATCCTGGGGCCACTGAAGCTTTCTTT
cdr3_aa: CASRLYPGATEAFF

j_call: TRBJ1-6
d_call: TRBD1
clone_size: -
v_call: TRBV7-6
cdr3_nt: TGTGCCAGCAGCTCAAAAGGGGGCGTTCGGTCACCCCTCCACTTT
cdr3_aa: CASSSKGGVRSPLHF

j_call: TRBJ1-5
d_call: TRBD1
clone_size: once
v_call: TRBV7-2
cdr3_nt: TGTGCCAGCAGCTCGCACTCGGGACAGAGGACTCAGCCCCAGCATTTT
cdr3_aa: CASSSHSGQRTQPQHF

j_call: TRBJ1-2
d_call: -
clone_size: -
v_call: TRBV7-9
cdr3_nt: TGTGCCAGCAGCTCGACAGGTTATGGCTACACCTTC
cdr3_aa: CASSSTGYGYTF

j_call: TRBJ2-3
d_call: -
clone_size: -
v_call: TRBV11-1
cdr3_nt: TGTGCCAGCAGCCCACCGCCATACAGCGATACGCAGTATTTT
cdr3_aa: CASSPPPYSDTQYF

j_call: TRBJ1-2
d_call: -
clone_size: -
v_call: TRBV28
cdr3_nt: TGTGCCAGCAGACCCCACAACTTAGGGGTAGACTACACCTTC
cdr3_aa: CASRPHNLGVDYTF

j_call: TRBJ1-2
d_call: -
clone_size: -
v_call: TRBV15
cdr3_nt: TGTGCCACCAGCAGAGGCGCCGGCAGAGAGGGCCGGGCTACTGGCTACACCTTC
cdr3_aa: CATSRGAGREGRATGYTF

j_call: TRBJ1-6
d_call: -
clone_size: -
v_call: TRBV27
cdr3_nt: TGTGCCAGCAGCCCCCTTACAGGGTCACCCCTCCACTTT
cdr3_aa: CASSPLTGSPLHF

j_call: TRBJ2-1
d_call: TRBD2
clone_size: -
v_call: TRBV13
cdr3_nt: TGTGCCAGCAGCTTAGGACTAGCGGTGGATGAGCAGTTCTTC
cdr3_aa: CASSLGLAVDEQFF

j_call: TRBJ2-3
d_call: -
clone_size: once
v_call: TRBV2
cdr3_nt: TGTGCCAGCAGGATGAGGGGGATAGCGGATACGCAGTATTTT
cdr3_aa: CASRMRGIADTQYF

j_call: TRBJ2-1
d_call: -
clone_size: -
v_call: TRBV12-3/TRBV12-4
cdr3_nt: TGTGCCAGCAGTTTCCGGAGTTACAATGAGCAGTTCTTC
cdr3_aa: CASSFRSYNEQFF

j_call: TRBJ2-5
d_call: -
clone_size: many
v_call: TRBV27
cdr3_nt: TGTGCCAGCAGTTTCGGTATCCAAGAGACCCAGTACTTC
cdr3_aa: CASSFGIQETQYF

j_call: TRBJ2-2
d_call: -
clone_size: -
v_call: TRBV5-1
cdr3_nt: TGCGCCAGCAGCTTGGAGGACAGCCGGACCACCGGGGAGCTGTTTTTT
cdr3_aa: CASSLEDSRTTGELFF

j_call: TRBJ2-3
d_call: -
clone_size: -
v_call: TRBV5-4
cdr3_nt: TGTGCCAGCAACCAAGGGGGGACAGCGATCACAGATACGCAGTATTTT
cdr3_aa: CASNQGGTAITDTQYF

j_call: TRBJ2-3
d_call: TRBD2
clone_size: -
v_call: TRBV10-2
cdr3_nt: TGCGCCAGCAGTGGCCTAGCGGGGGTGTCTAGCACAGATACGCAGTATTTT
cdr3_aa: CASSGLAGVSSTDTQYF

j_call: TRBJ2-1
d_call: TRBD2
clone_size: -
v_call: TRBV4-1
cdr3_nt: TGCGCCAGCAGCCAATACTCTAGCGGGGTATACAATGAGCAGTTCTTC
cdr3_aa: CASSQYSSGVYNEQFF

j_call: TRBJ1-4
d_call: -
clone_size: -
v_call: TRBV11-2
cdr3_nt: TGTGCCAGCAGCTCCGGTATAGGGGGAGTAGGAGAAAAACTGTTTTTT
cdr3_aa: CASSSGIGGVGEKLFF